This T cell receptor beta chain was sequenced in a study of radiotherapy plus CTLA-4 blockade in lung cancer. Those patients who had chemo-refractory metastatic non-small-cell lung cancer were given focal radiation along with CTLA-4 blockade through ipilimumab. V lost 5 bases, J lost 1 base, and 5 bases stayed unmatched. The CDR3 totals 16 residues. CDR1 and CDR2 (germline): SGHTA, FQGNSA. Method: immunoSEQ multiplex PCR; TCRdb's copy keeps in-frame clones and lacks some. The sample has 50,000 to 65,000 clones, about three quarters seen once; the top ten hold approximately 2.5%. This receptor was identified in a human donor with non-small cell lung cancer whose response to radiotherapy plus ipilimumab could not be evaluated. Sequencing used peripheral blood, obtained from a patient treated with radiotherapy plus ipilimumab. J is TRBJ2-7 and V is TRBV7-2, with TRBD2 identical over 13 bases. CDR3 in DNA: TGTGCCAGCAGCCCACGGGGACTAGCGGGGTCCTACGAGCAGTACTTC. Translation: CASSPRGLAGSYEQYF.